A single sample is the source of the 22 T cell receptor beta chains below, sequenced in a study of beta chain features in type 1 diabetes. The investigators reverse transcribed all of the isolated RNA, so they sequenced expressed TCRB transcripts. Here immunoSEQ multiplex PCR was the method, and the copy in TCRdb shows in-frame clones only, minus some. The sample lists roughly 310,000 clones, approximately 10% occurring once. Material for sequencing was naive CD4+ T cells from blood. The receptors shown here come from a woman in her 30s in good health.

The J gene is TRBJ2-7, the V gene TRBV7-2, with D uncertain. The CDR3 is made up of 14 amino acids. Germline assignment: CDR1 SGHTA and CDR2 FQGNSA. V dropped 5 bases and J dropped 0 bases, with 11 bases sitting between them. Written as DNA, the CDR3 is TGTGCCAGCAGCGGAGACTCGAGCTCCTACGAGCAGTACTTC. Translation: CASSGDSSSYEQYF.

The rearrangement uses TRBV28 and TRBJ2-1; the D is unclear. The germline V and J ends were trimmed by 10 bases and 4 bases, with 5 bases remaining between them. CDR1 is MDHEN and CDR2 is SYDVKM in the germline V gene. The CDR3 contains 10 residues. CDR3 residues: CATFYNEQFF. CDR3 coding DNA: TGTGCCACCTTTTACAATGAGCAGTTCTTC.

This clone occurred a few times. This chain connects TRBV9 to TRBJ2-5, with TRBD1 as a possible D gene (6 bases). The V gene lost 3 bases and the J gene lost 5 bases, with 14 bases spanning the gap. The CDR3 has 14 residues. CDR1 is SGDLS, CDR2 YYNGEE, per germline. The CDR3 is CASSEAGETETQYF. As DNA, the CDR3 is TGTGCCAGCAGCGAGGCAGGGGAAACGGAGACCCAGTACTTC.

V and J are TRBV29-1 and TRBJ1-5, with TRBD1 as a possible D gene (5 bases). Germline assignment: CDR1 SQVTM and CDR2 ANQGSEA. Trimming took off 4 bases at V and 4 bases at J, with 11 bases between the two ends. The CDR3 runs to 13 residues. CDR3 amino acids: CSVVAGGNQPQHF. The CDR3 DNA sequence: TGCAGCGTTGTGGCCGGGGGAAATCAGCCCCAGCATTTT. The full variable domain, completed using reference TRBV29-1 and TRBJ1-5, is SAVISQKPSRDICQRGTSLTIQCQVDSQVTMMFWYRQQPGQSLTLIATANQGSEATYESGFVIDKFPISRPNLTFSTLTVSNMSPEDSSIYLCSVVAGGNQPQHFGDGTRLSIL.

This clone was counted a few times. The chain has TRBV10-3 and TRBJ2-5, with 10 bases lining up with TRBD2. V was pared by 8 bases and J by 5 bases, with 8 bases of the junction left unmatched. Germline CDR1 and CDR2: ENHRY and SYGVKD. The CDR3 extends over 14 amino acids. The CDR3 bases are TGTGCCATCCGTAGCGGGAGGTCGGGGGAGACCCAGTACTTC. Amino acids: CAIRSGRSGETQYF.

The CDR3 coding sequence is TGTGCCACCAGCAGAGATTTAGCGGGAGAGCAGTACTTC. Its protein is CATSRDLAGEQYF. This sequence joins TRBV15 and TRBJ2-7; TRBD2 matches at 8 bases. The junction had 2 bases not matched to a gene; V was cut back by 0 bases and J by 7 bases. In germline, CDR1 is LNHNV, CDR2 YYDKDF (reference sequence). There are 13 residues in the CDR3.

The chain is built from TRBV18 and TRBJ2-1, with 9 bases lining up with TRBD2. Germline CDR1 and CDR2: KGHSH and LQKENI. The CDR3 runs to 14 residues. J lost 10 bases, V lost 5 bases, and 9 bases had no gene match. In DNA, the CDR3 is TGTGCCAGCTCAGCGTTAGCGGGAGTAGGGGAGCAGTTCTTC. Protein: CASSALAGVGEQFF.

The chain employs TRBV9 and TRBJ2-5; TRBD2 agrees at 14 bases. Looked up from germline, CDR1 is SGDLS and CDR2 is YYNGEE. This CDR3 comprises 16 residues. With 3 bases clipped from V and 5 bases from J, the junction kept 6 bases outside the gene matches. The CDR3 bases are TGTGCCAGCAGCGAGGGACTAGCGGGAGCGGTGGAGACCCAGTACTTC. Protein sequence: CASSEGLAGAVETQYF.

V gene TRBV10-3 combines with J gene TRBJ2-1, with D unclear. Germline V gene data show CDR1 as ENHRY and CDR2 as SYGVKD. V lost 1 base to trimming and J lost 5 bases, with 3 bases between them. The CDR3 contains 12 residues. The CDR3 here is CAISEYNNEQFF. CDR3 DNA: TGTGCCATCAGTGAGTATAACAATGAGCAGTTCTTC.

This chain links TRBV5-8 with TRBJ2-7; 7 bases match TRBD1. The V gene's germline CDR1 is SGHTS and CDR2 YDEGEE. V shed 7 bases, J shed 2 bases, and the junction held 6 bases outside the gene matches. The CDR3 has 13 residues. CDR3 amino acids: CASGRQGTYEQYF. The CDR3 nucleotides are TGTGCCAGCGGACGACAGGGAACCTACGAGCAGTACTTC.

This clone occurred a few times. The chain employs TRBV7-9 and TRBJ1-2; D is possibly TRBD1 (6 bases). Per germline, CDR1 SEHNR and CDR2 FQNEAQ (reference sequence). The CDR3 is 13 residues long. Deletions cut 3 bases from V and 8 bases from J, with 13 bases between. DNA for the CDR3: TGTGCCAGCAGCTTCGTTACAGGGACGGGCTACACCTTC. Translating it yields CASSFVTGTGYTF.

This clone was counted a few times. The chain combines TRBV4-3 with TRBJ2-7, with D possibly matching TRBD2 (6 bases). V dropped 1 base and J dropped 0 bases, with 10 bases sitting between them. The CDR3 sequence is 15 residues long. In germline, CDR1 is LGHNA, CDR2 YSLEER. For the CDR3, the DNA is TGCGCCAGCAGCCAAGCGGGAGCTACCTCCTACGAGCAGTACTTC. This encodes CASSQAGATSYEQYF.

The gene calls are TRBV19 and TRBJ2-7; 7 bases fit TRBD1. CDR1 is LNHDA, CDR2 SQIVND, per germline (reference sequence). The CDR3 covers 13 residues. Trimming at V came to 6 bases and at J to 2 bases, leaving 4 bases not matched to a gene. The CDR3 sequence: CASSTGQTYEQYF. The CDR3, as DNA: TGTGCCAGTAGCACGGGACAGACCTACGAGCAGTACTTC.

The rearrangement links TRBV7-3 to TRBJ2-2, with 7 bases identical to TRBD2. The CDR3 runs to 16 residues. V was pared by 2 bases and J by 1 base, with 4 bases of the junction left unmatched. Germline V gene sequence: CDR1 SGHTA, CDR2 FQGTGA. The CDR3 region is CASSLGQRGNTGELFF. In DNA, the CDR3 is TGTGCCAGCAGCTTAGGCCAGCGGGGGAACACCGGGGAGCTGTTTTTT.

This clone was seen a handful of times. V and J are TRBV5-1 and TRBJ1-4, with 9 bases matching TRBD1. V shed 7 bases and J 5 bases; nucleotides not matched to a gene: 3. The CDR3 sequence is 13 residues long. Per germline, CDR1 SGHRS and CDR2 YFSETQ. As DNA, the CDR3 is TGCGCCAGCCGGACAGGGGCGAATGAAAAACTGTTTTTT. It translates to CASRTGANEKLFF. The full variable domain, completed using reference TRBV5-1 and TRBJ1-4, is KAGVTQTPRYLIKTRGQQVTLSCSPISGHRSVSWYQQTPGQGLQFLFEYFSETQRNKGNFPGRFSGRQFSNSRSEMNVSTLELGDSALYLCASRTGANEKLFFGSGTQLSVL.

This clone was observed a handful of times. This chain uses TRBV4-2 with TRBJ2-7; 10 bases are a match to TRBD1. Trimming removed 1 base from V and 0 bases from J; junction bases left unmatched: 0. Looked up from germline, CDR1 is LGHNA and CDR2 is YNFKEQ. The CDR3 sequence is 15 residues long. The CDR3 reads CASSQGTGGSYEQYF. CDR3 DNA: TGTGCCAGCAGCCAAGGGACAGGGGGCTCCTACGAGCAGTACTTC.

This clone has just a few counts. V and J are TRBV15 and TRBJ1-2; possible D gene TRBD1, 5 bases. Trimming took 0 bases from V and 5 from J, leaving 13 bases between them. The CDR3 consists of 15 residues. In germline, CDR1 is LNHNV, CDR2 YYDKDF (reference sequence). The CDR3 spells CATSRDGTKGYGYTF. CDR3 nucleotides: TGTGCCACCAGCAGAGATGGCACCAAGGGGTATGGCTACACCTTC.

This clone was counted a few times. V and J are TRBV9 and TRBJ2-7; TRBD2 aligns across 13 bases. The CDR3 spans 18 residues. Germline V lookup: CDR1 SGDLS, CDR2 YYNGEE. J was trimmed by 3 bases and V by 4 bases; bases with no gene match: 13. In DNA, the CDR3 is TGTGCCAGCAGCCCAGGACTAGCGGGAGAGGGGATCGTCTACGAGCAGTACTTC. It translates to CASSPGLAGEGIVYEQYF.

In nucleotides, the CDR3 is TGTGCCAGCGGATCGCCAAGGGGCAGTTGGTACGAGCAGTACTTC. It encodes CASGSPRGSWYEQYF. This chain links TRBV27 with TRBJ2-7, with D perhaps TRBD1 (5 bases). The CDR3 sequence is 15 residues long. Germline-derived CDR1 and CDR2 are MNHEY and SMNVEV (reference sequence). V gave up 8 bases and J gave up 4 bases, with 21 bases separating them.

The J gene is TRBJ1-2, the V gene TRBV29-1, with 7 bases lining up with TRBD1. V lost 8 bases, J lost 0 bases, and 9 bases stayed unmatched. The CDR3 runs 14 residues. Germline V gives CDR1 SQVTM, CDR2 ANQGSEA. This CDR3 is CSTATGSTNYGYTF. The CDR3 nucleotides read TGCAGCACCGCGACAGGGTCGACTAACTATGGCTACACCTTC. Drawing the rest from reference TRBV29-1 and TRBJ1-2, the complete variable domain is SAVISQKPSRDICQRGTSLTIQCQVDSQVTMMFWYRQQPGQSLTLIATANQGSEATYESGFVIDKFPISRPNLTFSTLTVSNMSPEDSSIYLCSTATGSTNYGYTFGSGTRLTVV.

This clone was recorded a few times. This chain uses TRBV30 with TRBJ1-1, with TRBD1 matching over 7 bases. Losses at the gene ends were 5 bases for V and 5 bases for J; bases not matched to a gene: 11. Looked up from germline, CDR1 is GTSNPN and CDR2 is SVGIG (reference sequence). This CDR3 is built from 14 residues. The CDR3 here is CAWDPRGKRTEAFF. In nucleotides, the CDR3 is TGTGCCTGGGATCCCAGGGGGAAGCGAACTGAAGCTTTCTTT.

This clone has more than one count but fewer than ten. The V and J genes are TRBV7-3 and TRBJ2-3, with D perhaps TRBD2 (5 bases). Trimming shortened V by 0 bases and J by 2 bases, and 12 bases separated the two germline ends. From germline, CDR1 is SGHTA and CDR2 FQGTGA. This CDR3 has 16 residues. This CDR3 is CASSLTGIGVTDTQYF. The CDR3 nucleotides are TGTGCCAGCAGCTTAACCGGCATCGGGGTCACAGATACGCAGTATTTT.